Below are 6 T cell receptor beta chains sequenced from a single sample in a study of shared clonotypes between healthy human individuals. Method: immunoSEQ multiplex PCR; TCRdb's copy keeps in-frame clones and lacks some. The sample records around 980,000 clones, around 82% being singletons. The sequenced sample was memory CD4+ T cells from PBMCs. Sample subset: CD45RA-negative fraction. The receptors stem from a man aged 18 to 29 in good health. Some clones in this sample may be carry-over from other donors' samples.

The V and J genes are TRBV5-4 and TRBJ2-7; D call uncertain. The CDR3 is 14 amino acids. The germline V gene encodes CDR1 SGHNT and CDR2 YYREEE (reference sequence). The V gene lost 4 bases and the J gene lost 2 bases, with 13 bases spanning the gap. CDR3 residues: CASSASAFAYEQYF. The CDR3 DNA is TGTGCCAGCAGCGCCAGCGCGTTTGCCTACGAGCAGTACTTC.

A note on this clone: The sample has other DNA sequences that encode this CDR3 too. V usage is TRBV7-9 and J usage is TRBJ2-2; no definite D call. Per germline, CDR1 SEHNR and CDR2 FQNEAQ (reference sequence). Trimming left V 2 bases short and J 2 bases short, with 6 bases between. The CDR3 runs 14 residues. CDR3 amino acids: CASSLLLNTGELFF. CDR3 bases: TGTGCCAGCAGCTTACTTCTAAACACCGGGGAGCTGTTTTTT.

Many counts were recorded for this clone. Different DNA sequences within this sample yield the same CDR3. This chain links TRBV7-2 with TRBJ2-3; unclear D gene. CDR3 length equals 14 residues. Trimming left V 5 bases short and J 2 bases short, with 11 bases between. The germline gives CDR1 SGHTA, CDR2 FQGNSA. The CDR3 coding sequence is TGTGCCAGCAGCCTAGACGGAAACACAGATACGCAGTATTTT. It yields the protein CASSLDGNTDTQYF.

The rearrangement uses TRBV11-3 and TRBJ2-2; no clear D gene. This CDR3 region has 15 residues. Trimming shortened V by 5 bases and J by 0 bases, and 10 bases separated the two germline ends. Germline V lookup: CDR1 SGHNT, CDR2 YENEEA. CDR3 in DNA: TGTGCCAGCAGCCCCCCCCGTCCGAACACCGGGGAGCTGTTTTTT. Amino acids: CASSPPRPNTGELFF.

The chain combines TRBV6-1 with TRBJ2-7, with a possible D match to TRBD2 (5 bases). V gave up 8 bases and J gave up 1 base, with 15 bases separating them. CDR1 is MNHNS, CDR2 SASEGT, per germline. This CDR3 spans 14 amino acids. The CDR3 DNA reads TGTGCCAGCCAGGCGAACGGGGTTTCCTACGAGCAGTACTTC. Its protein product is CASQANGVSYEQYF.

The chain carries TRBV19 and TRBJ2-2; 7 positions match TRBD1. V was pared by 6 bases and J by 3 bases, with 10 bases of the junction left unmatched. The CDR3 consists of 16 residues. The germline V gene encodes CDR1 LNHDA and CDR2 SQIVND (reference sequence). In DNA form, the CDR3 reads TGTGCCAGTAGCTTACAGGGGATCTGGGACACCGGGGAGCTGTTTTTT. Encoded protein: CASSLQGIWDTGELFF.